One TCR beta chain is described in this entry. What it binds is not known. This entry comes from a study of CD8+ T cells in alopecia areata. Study summary: Oral tofacitinib (5 to 10 mg twice daily) was administered to treated patients. The study's findings and limits: Across lesional scalp, and particularly alopecia totalis/universalis, clonality surpassed that of normal scalp. Among the cells sequenced in scalp samples are also the resident alphabeta T cells of normal skin.

Researchers gathered lesional scalp punch biopsies and peripheral blood from patients with alopecia areata. Between the trimmed V and J ends, which lost 6 bases and 2 bases, there was a span of 13 bases. Germline-derived CDR1 and CDR2 are MGHDK and SYGVNS. This CDR3 comprises 14 residues. cDNA serving as the sequencing template came from extracted, reverse transcribed RNA. Assay: immunoSEQ multiplex PCR; the TCRdb copy retains only in-frame clones and omits some. The sample contains 150,000 to 200,000 clones, around 64% of which appear only once. This clonotype was obtained from a human donor with alopecia areata. The genes are TRBV25-1 and TRBJ1-1, with D perhaps matching TRBD1 (5 bases). The sample was CD8+ T cells sorted from blood, taken at week 0. CDR3 loop: CASSGSQANTEAFF. CDR3 nucleotide sequence: TGTGCCAGCAGCGGTTCACAGGCAAACACTGAAGCTTTCTTT. The full variable domain, with the rest looked up from reference TRBV25-1 and TRBJ1-1, is EADIYQTPRYLVIGTGKKITLECSQTMGHDKMYWYQQDPGMELHLIHYSYGVNSTEKGDLSSESTVSRIRTEHFPLTLESARPSHTSQYLCASSGSQANTEAFFGQGTRLTVV.